The rows below give T cell receptor beta chains drawn from one sample of a study of blood T cells in healthy people across ages. MiXCR was run by TCRdb on the 5' RACE reads, yielding one entry per CDR3 protein. The repertoire holds about 800,000 distinct CDR3 sequences, with 55% to 75% as singletons. The sample consisted of blood. The source of these receptors is a man aged 25 to 45 in good health. The CDR3 runs from the conserved cysteine through the conserved F or W. Each record gives: J gene, V gene, clone size, D gene, CDR3 protein, CDR3 DNA. D genes are given only for firm matches. Clone size, where shown, is once, few, many, or a class for clones that have expanded.

TRBJ2-5	TRBV5-1	.	TRBD2	CASSLSGGLQETQYF	TGCGCCAGCAGTCTTAGCGGGGGACTACAAGAGACCCAGTACTTC
TRBJ1-2	TRBV6-2/TRBV6-3	.	.	CASRIKTGTRDGNYGYTF	TGTGCCAGCAGAATAAAAACCGGGACAAGGGATGGGAACTATGGCTACACCTTC
TRBJ1-1	TRBV4-2	.	TRBD1	CASSTGGREAFF	TGTGCCAGCAGCACAGGGGGCAGGGAAGCTTTCTTT
TRBJ2-3	TRBV29-1	once	TRBD1	CCVEGGTDTDTQYF	TGCTGCGTTGAAGGGGGCACCGACACAGATACGCAGTATTTT
TRBJ1-2	TRBV4-3	few	.	CASSQDRYRNYGYTF	TGCGCCAGCAGCCAAGATCGGTACAGAAACTATGGCTACACCTTC
TRBJ1-2	TRBV28	.	TRBD1	CASRGQGDYTF	TGTGCCAGCAGAGGACAGGGGGACTACACCTTC
TRBJ2-5	TRBV14	.	TRBD1	CASSHPRGQNVQETQYF	TGTGCCAGCAGCCATCCTAGGGGACAGAATGTACAAGAGACCCAGTACTTC
TRBJ2-1	TRBV28	few	TRBD1	CASSPTTGFYNEQFF	TGTGCCAGCAGTCCAACGACAGGGTTCTACAATGAGCAGTTCTTC
TRBJ2-3	TRBV7-2	.	TRBD2	CASSPGGWTDTQYF	TGTGCCAGCAGCCCCGGGGGGTGGACAGATACGCAGTATTTT
TRBJ1-2	TRBV25-1	once	.	CASSEPGSVANYGYTF	TGTGCCAGCAGTGAACCTGGGTCAGTAGCTAACTATGGCTACACCTTC
TRBJ2-7	TRBV12-3/TRBV12-4	.	.	CASGETGASYEQYF	TGTGCCAGCGGTGAGACAGGCGCCTCCTACGAGCAGTACTTC
TRBJ2-3	TRBV3-1	few	.	CASSQTGMPDTQYF	TGTGCCAGCAGCCAAACGGGGATGCCAGATACGCAGTATTTT
TRBJ2-5	TRBV28	.	.	CASSAALKETQYF	TGTGCCAGCAGTGCGGCGTTAAAAGAGACCCAGTACTTC
TRBJ1-2	TRBV27	.	TRBD1	CASRGGTGRLSGGYTF	TGTGCCAGCAGAGGGGGGACAGGGCGTCTGAGTGGGGGCTACACCTTC
TRBJ2-7	TRBV28	.	.	CASMGSGRNYEQYF	TGTGCCAGCATGGGATCGGGACGCAACTACGAGCAGTACTTC
TRBJ2-3	TRBV7-9	once	TRBD1	CASSFARGRDTQYF	TGTGCCAGCAGCTTCGCCAGGGGGCGAGATACGCAGTATTTT
TRBJ2-4	TRBV15	few	.	CATSSGKGAFYLAKNIQYF	TGTGCCACCAGCAGTGGTAAAGGGGCGTTTTACCTAGCCAAAAACATTCAGTACTTC
TRBJ2-1	TRBV20-1	.	TRBD2	CSANRRRASGGDNEQFF	TGCAGTGCAAACCGCCGACGAGCTAGCGGGGGGGATAATGAGCAGTTCTTC
TRBJ2-1	TRBV20-1	.	.	CSASAAIHGDEQFF	TGCAGTGCTAGCGCGGCGATACATGGGGATGAGCAGTTCTTC
TRBJ2-7	TRBV5-1	few	TRBD2	CASSLAPALAGTYEQYF	TGCGCCAGCAGCTTGGCCCCGGCACTAGCGGGAACCTACGAGCAGTACTTC
TRBJ2-5	TRBV27	.	.	CASRPGHQETQYF	TGTGCCAGCAGACCGGGACATCAAGAGACCCAGTACTTC
TRBJ2-3	TRBV20-1	.	.	CSARAPNTQYF	TGCAGTGCCAGGGCCCCCAATACGCAGTATTTT
TRBJ2-5	TRBV24-1	.	.	CATSDFSQGFEETQYF	TGTGCCACCAGTGATTTTAGTCAGGGTTTTGAAGAGACCCAGTACTTC
TRBJ1-2	TRBV7-2	.	.	CASSPDRTAAGYTF	TGTGCCAGCAGCCCCGACCGGACAGCTGCCGGCTACACCTTC
TRBJ2-5	TRBV9	.	.	CASSVLPGPRKHNEQYF	TGTGCCAGCAGCGTACTTCCCGGTCCCAGAAAACACAATGAGCAGTACTTC
TRBJ1-2	TRBV2	.	.	CASSGNGAENYGYTF	TGTGCCAGCAGTGGAAACGGGGCCGAGAACTATGGCTACACCTTC
TRBJ2-7	TRBV9	.	.	CASSEGDKGYEQYF	TGTGCCAGCAGCGAGGGGGACAAAGGGTACGAGCAGTACTTC
TRBJ2-5	TRBV28	.	.	CASMGRYQETQYF	TGTGCCAGCATGGGGCGGTACCAAGAGACCCAGTACTTC
TRBJ2-3	TRBV7-9	many	.	CASSLGGGGTDTQYF	TGTGCCAGCAGCTTAGGGGGCGGGGGCACAGATACGCAGTATTTT
TRBJ1-4	TRBV7-2	few	.	CASSSSSGNEKLFF	TGTGCCAGCAGCTCCAGCTCGGGTAATGAAAAACTGTTTTTT
TRBJ2-3	TRBV4-2	.	.	CASSTQTGEGGTDTQYF	TGTGCCAGCAGCACCCAGACAGGTGAGGGAGGCACAGATACGCAGTATTTT
TRBJ2-1	TRBV28	.	.	CASSAGVNEQFF	TGTGCCAGCAGTGCTGGCGTCAATGAGCAGTTCTTC
TRBJ2-7	TRBV4-2	.	TRBD2	CASSPASGGPYEQYF	TGTGCCAGCAGCCCTGCTAGCGGGGGACCCTACGAGCAGTACTTC
TRBJ2-5	TRBV4-2	many	.	CASSRSIRETQYF	TGTGCCAGCAGCCGTAGTATCCGAGAGACCCAGTACTTC
TRBJ1-2	TRBV7-8	.	.	CASSLIKEGGYTF	TGTGCCAGCAGCTTGATAAAAGAGGGTGGCTACACCTTC
TRBJ1-1	TRBV27	few	.	CASSPSFGDYATEAFF	TGTGCCAGCAGTCCCAGTTTTGGGGATTATGCCACTGAAGCTTTCTTT
TRBJ2-7	TRBV7-2	few	.	CASSLSGLGDYEQYF	TGTGCCAGCAGCTTAAGTGGTTTGGGTGACTACGAGCAGTACTTC
TRBJ2-3	TRBV5-1	.	.	CASSLGSGGSTDTQYF	TGCGCCAGCAGCTTGGGTAGCGGAGGCAGCACAGATACGCAGTATTTT
TRBJ2-3	TRBV5-6	.	TRBD2	CASSRLAGVSTDTQYF	TGTGCCAGCAGCCGGCTAGCGGGGGTCAGCACAGATACGCAGTATTTT
TRBJ1-4	TRBV7-2	few	.	CASRPGEANEKLFF	TGTGCCAGCAGGCCAGGGGAGGCTAATGAAAAACTGTTTTTT
TRBJ2-3	TRBV21-1	.	.	CASRELDDSDTQYF	TGTGCCAGCAGGGAGCTGGACGATTCAGATACGCAGTATTTT
TRBJ1-2	TRBV12-3/TRBV12-4	.	.	CASSLVGEGYTF	TGTGCCAGCAGTTTAGTTGGCGAAGGCTACACCTTC
TRBJ2-5	TRBV5-1	few	.	CASSLGGSRQETQYF	TGCGCCAGCAGCTTGGGTGGTAGCAGGCAAGAGACCCAGTACTTC
TRBJ1-2	TRBV12-3/TRBV12-4	.	.	CASSLSSDGGSYTF	TGTGCCAGCAGTTTATCCAGTGACGGAGGTAGCTACACCTTC
TRBJ2-5	TRBV10-3	.	.	CATKYRGLEETQYF	TGTGCCACAAAATATCGGGGGCTTGAAGAGACCCAGTACTTC
TRBJ2-7	TRBV20-1	.	.	CSANRGLTYEQYF	TGCAGTGCAAACCGGGGACTGACATACGAGCAGTACTTC
TRBJ2-7	TRBV10-3	.	.	CAISESSLETSYEQYF	TGTGCCATCAGTGAGTCGTCCCTAGAGACCTCCTACGAGCAGTACTTC
TRBJ1-6	TRBV9	.	TRBD1	CASSVQTGANGSPLHF	TGTGCCAGCAGCGTGCAAACAGGGGCGAATGGGTCACCCCTCCACTTT
TRBJ2-1	TRBV7-2	.	TRBD1	CASSRRQGYGQFF	TGTGCCAGCAGCCGCAGACAGGGGTACGGGCAGTTCTTC
TRBJ2-1	TRBV27	.	.	CASSLHFLGGLQETQFF	TGTGCCAGCAGTCTCCATTTTTTAGGCGGCCTTCAAGAGACCCAGTTCTTC
TRBJ2-7	TRBV7-2	.	TRBD2	CASSLGANSGGVGEQYF	TGTGCCAGCAGCTTAGGGGCTAATAGCGGGGGGGTCGGGGAGCAGTACTTC
TRBJ2-7	TRBV6-2/TRBV6-3	few	.	CASSYTEQDEQYF	TGTGCCAGCAGTTATACCGAACAGGACGAGCAGTACTTC
TRBJ2-7	TRBV28	few	.	CASSPGLPDEQYF	TGTGCCAGCAGTCCGGGACTTCCCGACGAGCAGTACTTC
TRBJ2-1	TRBV4-1	.	.	CASSQGTEQFF	TGCGCCAGCAGCCAAGGGACTGAGCAGTTCTTC